A selection of T cell receptor beta chains follows, all from one sample in a study of CD8+ T cells in alopecia areata. Sequencing used immunoSEQ multiplex PCR; TCRdb keeps in-frame clones, though not all of them. Here the sample spans some 200,000 clones, roughly three fifths being singletons. Sample: CD4+ T cells sorted from blood, taken at week 4, from a patient treated with tofacitinib. The receptors shown here come from a human donor with alopecia areata. Each CDR3 is given with its conserved first and last residue. A D gene is named only where the DNA matches it firmly. Size values are once, few and many counts, or a class for expanded clones, and some rows have none.

v_gene	abundance	len	j_gene	d_gene	CDR3aa
TRBV20-1	.	10	TRBJ2-5	.	CGTGQETQYF
TRBV27	.	13	TRBJ1-5	.	CASSAQNNQPQHF
TRBV15	.	16	TRBJ1-5	.	CATSRAGGAQYQPQHF
TRBV5-1	once	14	TRBJ2-7	.	CASSPRGPEGEQYF
TRBV30	.	14	TRBJ1-1	TRBD1	CAWSSGTGTTEAFF
TRBV2	.	14	TRBJ1-6	.	CASSLGLIHSPLHF
TRBV2	.	15	TRBJ2-3	.	CASSEQMVGADTQYF
TRBV9	.	15	TRBJ2-5	.	CASSVGGEFAETQYF
TRBV27	few	15	TRBJ2-5	TRBD2	CASSQRGGAGETQYF
TRBV11-2	few	11	TRBJ1-1	.	CASSLRAGAFF
TRBV28	once	14	TRBJ1-2	.	CASRGEFPRYGYTF
TRBV25-1	.	15	TRBJ2-7	.	CASSDRTRGTYEQYF
TRBV7-2	.	14	TRBJ2-7	.	CASSLGQGRYEQYF
TRBV9	once	12	TRBJ2-5	.	CASSQAMGTQYF
TRBV7-2	.	14	TRBJ1-1	TRBD1	CASSSGQGNTEAFF
TRBV7-6	.	13	TRBJ1-6	.	CASSPSRGSPLHF
TRBV27	once	16	TRBJ2-7	TRBD1	CANNGMTGTVTYEQYF
TRBV19	.	12	TRBJ1-6	.	CASSPRNSPLHF
TRBV27	.	15	TRBJ2-7	TRBD1	CASSLFRGQGYEQYF
TRBV29-1	once	14	TRBJ2-7	.	CSVTVGGRSYEQYF
TRBV15	.	16	TRBJ2-3	TRBD1	CATSRTGTGGTDTQYF
TRBV6-5	.	13	TRBJ1-5	.	CASSRVFNQPQHF
TRBV5-1	.	15	TRBJ2-1	.	CASSLRPSSYNEQFF
TRBV6-1	.	14	TRBJ2-7	.	CASSASDSYYEQYF
TRBV12-5	.	16	TRBJ2-7	TRBD1	CASGFERADRAYEQYF
TRBV5-1	.	14	TRBJ1-2	.	CASSYGDREYGYTF
TRBV10-3	.	16	TRBJ2-3	TRBD2	CAISGTSSSSTDTQYF
TRBV21-1	few	20	TRBJ2-3	.	CASSKAGTLRGAGSTDTQYF
TRBV20-1	few	10	TRBJ2-3	.	CSLFMNTQYF
TRBV25-1	.	13	TRBJ1-2	.	CASSVRANYGYTF
TRBV2	.	12	TRBJ1-4	.	CASTGQVEKLFF
TRBV5-1	.	12	TRBJ1-1	.	CASSLDGGGAFF
TRBV6-5	.	14	TRBJ2-7	TRBD1	CASRHRDRGYEQYF
TRBV18	few	13	TRBJ1-1	.	CASSELVNTEAFF
TRBV25-1	.	17	TRBJ1-6	.	CASSESGASPYNSPLHF
TRBV30	.	12	TRBJ2-7	.	CAWTGLFYEQYF
TRBV28	.	15	TRBJ1-6	TRBD1	CASSPSGTGSAPLHF
TRBV6-5	.	12	TRBJ2-7	.	CASSPGSGKQYF
TRBV29-1	.	14	TRBJ1-1	.	CSVEIIQGGTEAFF
TRBV19	few	14	TRBJ1-2	.	CASSRRRENYGYTF
TRBV30	.	13	TRBJ1-1	.	CAWSSSPNTEAFF
TRBV2	few	13	TRBJ1-1	.	CASSEAGVTEAFF
TRBV19	.	14	TRBJ1-5	.	CASSMQGGNQPQHF
TRBV18	.	14	TRBJ1-5	.	CASSPTAGFQPQHF
TRBV30	.	13	TRBJ2-1	TRBD1	CAWRNRGANEQFF
TRBV27	.	14	TRBJ1-5	TRBD1	CASKRQGAWQPQHF
TRBV10-3	.	14	TRBJ2-2	.	CAISESPGTGELFF
TRBV29-1	.	14	TRBJ1-1	.	CSVALRGGYTEAFF
TRBV7-9	.	15	TRBJ2-5	.	CASSYQQGPQETQYF
TRBV6-5	few	12	TRBJ2-5	.	CASSYRTRPQYF
TRBV29-1	.	13	TRBJ1-1	TRBD1	CSGNRGSYTEAFF
TRBV7-9	many	15	TRBJ2-6	.	CASSHTGSGANVLTF
TRBV11-1	.	14	TRBJ1-2	.	CASSPVLGWGGYTF
TRBV7-9	.	14	TRBJ2-5	.	CASSNSGGGETQYF
TRBV7-9	few	11	TRBJ1-1	.	CASSLYTEAFF
TRBV4-2	.	15	TRBJ1-5	.	CASSPYEPSNQPQHF
TRBV6-4	once	16	TRBJ2-2	TRBD1	CASSVQTGGFGGELFF
TRBV4-2	.	16	TRBJ2-1	.	CASSQVGGGAYNEQFF